A selection of T cell receptor beta chains follows, all from one sample in a study of regulatory T cells in long-lasting Graves disease. From the multiplex PCR reads, TCRdb called clonotypes with MiXCR, one entry per CDR3 protein. The data hold fewer than 450,000 distinct CDR3 sequences, with 20% observed a single time. Sequences were derived from peripheral blood mononuclear cells (PBMCs), sampled when the disease was refractory, from a patient treated with antithyroid drugs. These TCRs come from a female donor with Graves disease. The CDR3 runs from the conserved cysteine through the conserved F or W. Each record gives: D gene, clone size, V gene, J gene, CDR3 length, CDR3 protein, CDR3 DNA. A D gene is named only where the DNA matches it firmly. A row's size may be missing; if present it is once, few, many or a size class.

>-|-|TRBV12-5|TRBJ1-1|13
CASGIGGGTEAFF
TGTGCTAGTGGAATAGGAGGGGGGACTGAAGCTTTCTTT
>-|few|TRBV7-9|TRBJ2-7|14
CASSLEIGPYEQYF
TGTGCCAGCAGCTTAGAAATTGGACCCTACGAGCAGTACTTC
>-|many|TRBV7-3|TRBJ2-4|16
CASSLRTRAPKNIQYF
TGTGCCAGCAGCTTAAGAACACGCGCCCCGAAAAACATTCAGTACTTC
>-|many|TRBV28|TRBJ1-2|13
CASTMQGDYGYTF
TGTGCCAGCACTATGCAGGGAGACTATGGCTACACCTTC
>-|many|TRBV12-3/TRBV12-4|TRBJ2-5|11
CASRVQETQYF
TGTGCCAGCAGAGTGCAAGAGACCCAGTACTTC
>-|few|TRBV30|TRBJ2-5|17
CAWSPPPRGLDKETQYF
TGTGCCTGGAGCCCTCCTCCGCGAGGACTCGACAAAGAGACCCAGTACTTC
>-|many|TRBV3-1|TRBJ1-2|16
CASSQDPFTEYYGYTF
TGTGCCAGCAGCCAAGACCCTTTTACAGAGTACTATGGCTACACCTTC
>-|many|TRBV28|TRBJ2-7|16
CASSFRSRKSAYEQYF
TGTGCCAGCAGTTTCCGGAGTCGGAAAAGCGCCTACGAGCAGTACTTC
>-|many|TRBV28|TRBJ2-7|14
CASGRAEQRDEQYF
TGTGCCAGCGGACGGGCGGAGCAGCGGGACGAGCAGTACTTC
>-|few|TRBV6-1|TRBJ2-7|15
CASRPKGGGPNEQYF
TGTGCCAGCAGACCCAAGGGGGGAGGGCCGAACGAGCAGTACTTC
>-|many|TRBV7-9|TRBJ2-4|14
CASSSGTVDLKAYF
TGTGCCAGCAGCTCCGGGACGGTCGATCTTAAAGCGTACTTC
>-|many|TRBV28|TRBJ2-7|12
CASLSGAYEQYF
TGTGCCAGTCTGTCGGGGGCCTACGAGCAGTACTTC
>-|few|TRBV18|TRBJ1-1|12
CASSPTGERAFF
TGTGCCAGCTCACCAACGGGGGAAAGAGCTTTCTTT
>-|-|TRBV6-2/TRBV6-3|TRBJ2-3|14
CASGGQPLTDTQYF
TGTGCCAGCGGCGGGCAGCCCCTCACAGATACGCAGTATTTT
>-|few|TRBV4-2|TRBJ2-2|14
CASSQDQNTGELFF
TGTGCCAGCAGCCAAGACCAGAACACCGGGGAGCTGTTTTTT
>-|many|TRBV29-1|TRBJ1-1|11
CSVEMRDEAFF
TGCAGCGTTGAGATGAGGGATGAAGCTTTCTTT
>TRBD1|-|TRBV5-1|TRBJ1-5|15
CASRPGQGAGQPQHF
TGCGCCAGCAGACCGGGACAGGGGGCGGGACAGCCCCAGCATTTT
>-|many|TRBV28|TRBJ1-2|13
CASSLGGLYGYTF
TGTGCCAGCAGTTTAGGTGGTCTCTATGGCTACACCTTC
>-|-|TRBV5-6|TRBJ2-5|14
CASTPRLGQETQYF
TGTGCCAGCACCCCACGGCTGGGACAAGAGACCCAGTACTTC
>TRBD2|-|TRBV7-2|TRBJ2-7|17
CASSFLPRTSGAYEQYF
TGTGCCAGCAGCTTTCTTCCGAGGACTAGCGGGGCGTACGAGCAGTACTTC
>-|-|TRBV20-1|TRBJ1-4|10
CSASNEKLFF
TGCAGTGCTAGTAATGAAAAACTGTTTTTT
>TRBD1|few|TRBV10-1|TRBJ2-1|13
CASSERTGAEQFF
TGCGCCAGCAGTGAAAGGACAGGGGCCGAGCAGTTCTTC
>-|-|TRBV6-1|TRBJ2-2|12
CASKFPTGELFF
TGTGCCAGCAAATTCCCCACCGGGGAGCTGTTTTTT
>-|many|TRBV7-2|TRBJ2-7|14
CASSLYGESYEQYF
TGTGCCAGCAGCTTATATGGAGAGTCTTACGAGCAGTACTTC
>-|few|TRBV5-1|TRBJ1-1|14
CASSAAGVNTEAFF
TGCGCCAGCAGCGCCGCGGGAGTGAACACTGAAGCTTTCTTT
>-|-|TRBV6-9|TRBJ1-1|15
CASSYSQGIGTEAFF
TGTGCCAGCAGTTATTCGCAGGGAATCGGGACTGAAGCTTTCTTT
>-|-|TRBV6-2/TRBV6-3|TRBJ2-7|14
CASSYSGRGVEQYF
TGTGCCAGCAGTTACTCGGGGCGAGGGGTTGAGCAGTACTTC
>TRBD2|few|TRBV20-1|TRBJ2-7|17
CSASGVGLAGVRYEQYF
TGCAGTGCTAGCGGGGTTGGGCTAGCGGGAGTAAGATACGAGCAGTACTTC
>-|few|TRBV13|TRBJ2-7|12
CASSLAIAEQYF
TGTGCCAGCAGCTTGGCCATAGCCGAGCAGTACTTC
>TRBD1|once|TRBV5-6|TRBJ2-1|14
CASSFGTGGLEQFF
TGTGCCAGCAGCTTTGGGACAGGGGGTTTAGAGCAGTTCTTC
>TRBD1|many|TRBV30|TRBJ1-1|13
CAWRRTGGPEAFF
TGTGCCTGGAGGAGGACAGGAGGCCCTGAAGCTTTCTTT
>-|-|TRBV9|TRBJ2-1|15
CASSVFLSSYNEQFF
TGTGCCAGCAGCGTATTCTTAAGCTCCTACAATGAGCAGTTCTTC
>-|-|TRBV7-8|TRBJ2-2|16
CASSPAAGGNTGELFF
TGTGCCAGCAGCCCCGCGGCGGGCGGGAACACCGGGGAGCTGTTTTTT
>-|many|TRBV12-3/TRBV12-4|TRBJ2-2|14
CASSLSENTGELFF
TGTGCCAGCAGTTTATCCGAGAACACCGGGGAGCTGTTTTTT
>-|many|TRBV27|TRBJ1-5|13
CASSPGLNQPQHF
TGTGCCAGCAGTCCCGGACTAAATCAGCCCCAGCATTTT
>-|few|TRBV10-3|TRBJ2-3|12
CAISEFQGGQYF
TGTGCCATCAGTGAGTTTCAGGGCGGGCAGTATTTT
>-|-|TRBV6-1|TRBJ2-6|13
CASRSPGANVLTF
TGTGCCAGCAGATCCCCTGGGGCCAACGTCCTGACTTTC
>TRBD1|many|TRBV28|TRBJ1-5|15
CASRTGNGVNQPQHF
TGTGCCAGTCGGACAGGGAATGGGGTCAATCAGCCCCAGCATTTT
>-|many|TRBV7-8|TRBJ2-7|14
CASSLGPTSYEQYF
TGTGCCAGCAGCTTAGGACCAACTTCCTACGAGCAGTACTTC
>TRBD1|many|TRBV18|TRBJ2-5|15
CASSSSPGQGTPRDF
TGTGCCAGCTCATCAAGTCCGGGACAGGGCACCCCCCGGGACTTC
>-|few|TRBV5-1|TRBJ1-4|17
CASSFGPSFATNEKLFF
TGCGCCAGCAGCTTCGGACCGAGCTTTGCAACTAATGAAAAACTGTTTTTT
>TRBD1|few|TRBV28|TRBJ1-3|16
CASSAGGGAPGNTIYF
TGTGCCAGCAGCGCGGGAGGGGGCGCCCCTGGAAACACCATATATTTT
>-|-|TRBV7-8|TRBJ2-7|13
CASSLAGELEQYF
TGTGCCAGCAGCTTAGCGGGAGAACTCGAGCAGTACTTC
>TRBD2|-|TRBV7-6|TRBJ2-7|14
CASSPGTTHYEQYF
TGTGCCAGCAGCCCCGGGACTACCCACTACGAGCAGTACTTC
>TRBD2|-|TRBV6-1|TRBJ2-3|16
CASSDRGGRARDTQYF
TGTGCCAGCAGTGATCGTGGCGGGAGGGCCCGAGATACGCAGTATTTT
>-|-|TRBV29-1|TRBJ1-1|15
CSAVSQGLSNTEAFF
TGCAGCGCTGTGTCTCAGGGGCTCTCGAACACTGAAGCTTTCTTT